The clone carrying this T cell receptor (beta chain) occurred a few times. Its antigen is currently unknown. Authors' analysis steps: Differences in CDR3 between clinicopathological groups were drawn on to build a classifier intended to discriminate distant-metastatic papillary thyroid cancer patients. MiXCR was used by TCRdb to re-call the PCR reads. These V and J calls originate from TCRdb's pipeline instead of the authors' own analysis. This sample has around 50,000 clones, with less than 30% found just once. Germline lookup yields CDR1 MDHEN and CDR2 SYDVKM. Trimming cost V 7 bases and J 5 bases; bases outside gene matches: 8. The CDR3 loop spans 15 amino acids. The data derive from a study of metastatic and nonmetastatic thyroid tumors. Study summary: Patients with malignant and benign thyroid disease provided blood and tumor or nodule tissue, whose repertoires were compared. Broader study findings: Versus benign nodules, malignant thyroid tumors reportedly had significantly higher TCR beta diversity, in blood and tumor.

Patients had received no treatment of any kind before thyroid surgery. The receptor was isolated from a female donor with papillary thyroid cancer or a benign thyroid nodule (not recorded which). Some clones in this sample may be carry-over from other donors' samples. The chain joins TRBV28 to TRBJ2-2; TRBD1 agrees at 9 bases. Sequences were obtained from blood. In DNA form, the CDR3 reads TGTGCCAGCACGGGCTGGGACAGGGCGACCGGGGAGCTGTTTTTT. It encodes CASTGWDRATGELFF.